This T cell receptor (beta chain) appears in the sequencing data of a study of stem cell transplantation in POMP-related autoinflammatory disease. As for the study in general: Hypothesis: faulty thymoproteasomes impair CD8+ T-cell selection, skewing TRB repertoires. Study results and caveats: Fewer unique TRB V-J gene pairings were identified in patients with PRAID.

Prominent immunodeficiency with autoinflammation defined PRAID. The protocol was immunoSEQ multiplex PCR, while the TCRdb copy is restricted to in-frame clones and leaves out a portion. The sample holds tens of thousands of clones, approximately 78% seen once. Looked up from germline, CDR1 is SGDLS and CDR2 is YYNGEE. This CDR3 contains 15 residues. The V gene lost 3 bases and the J gene lost 2 bases, with 15 bases spanning the gap. This clone is a singleton in its sample. Its specificity is unknown. The specimen was CD4+ T cells from PBMCs, collected before stem cell transplantation. The clonotype originates from a human donor with POMP-related autoinflammation and immune dysregulation (PRAID). The J gene is TRBJ2-7, the V gene TRBV9; D ambiguous. CDR3 sequence reads: CASSASANRPYEQYF. DNA of the CDR3: TGTGCCAGCAGCGCATCGGCCAACAGACCCTACGAGCAGTACTTC.